This TCR beta chain came from a study of CXCR3-negative and CXCR3-positive naive CD8 T cells. Points on this clonotype: Its antigen remains unknown.

UMI-labeled 5' RACE TRB cDNA libraries were prepared from the cells. Reprocessing the 5' RACE reads, TCRdb reports a single entry for every CDR3 protein and omits DNA. The sample has tens of thousands of distinct CDR3 sequences; the top ten hold about 0.62%. Study-wide points: TRB CDR3s were more hydrophobic in CXCR3-positive than in CXCR3-negative naive cells. Similarly elevated diversity marked both naive subsets, with memory CD8+ cells showing far lower diversity.

There are 12 residues in the CDR3. Germline V gene lookup returns CDR1 SGHDN and CDR2 FVKESK. Every CD8+ T cell subset underwent triplicate sorting at around 280,000 cells apiece. The clonotype was recovered from a human donor in good health. Some clones in this sample may be carry-over from other donors' samples. The specimen sequenced was naive CXCR3+ CD8+ T cells from blood. Subset described: CD45RO-CCR7+CD27+CD95- naive CD8+ T cells expressing CXCR3 (TNR3+). The chain combines TRBV14 with TRBJ2-7. The CDR3 is CASSQEIYEQYF. Full variable domain (outside the CDR3, taken from reference TRBV14 and TRBJ2-7): EAGVTQFPSHSVIEKGQTVTLRCDPISGHDNLYWYRRVMGKEIKFLLHFVKESKQDESGMPNNRFLAERTGGTYSTLKVQPAELEDSGVYFCASSQEIYEQYFGPGTRLTVT.